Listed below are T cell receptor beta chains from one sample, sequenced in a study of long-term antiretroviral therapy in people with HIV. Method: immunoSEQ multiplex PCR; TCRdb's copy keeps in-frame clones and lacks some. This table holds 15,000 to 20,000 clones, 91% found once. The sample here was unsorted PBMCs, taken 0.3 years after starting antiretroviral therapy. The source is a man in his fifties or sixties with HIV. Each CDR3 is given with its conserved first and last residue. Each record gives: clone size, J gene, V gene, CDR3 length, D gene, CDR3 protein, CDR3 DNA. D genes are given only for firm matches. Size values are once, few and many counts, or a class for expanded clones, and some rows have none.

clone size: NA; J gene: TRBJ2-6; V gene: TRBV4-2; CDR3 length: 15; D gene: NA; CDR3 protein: CASSQVNSGANVLTF; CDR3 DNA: TGTGCCAGCAGCCAAGTGAACAGTGGGGCCAACGTCCTGACTTTC
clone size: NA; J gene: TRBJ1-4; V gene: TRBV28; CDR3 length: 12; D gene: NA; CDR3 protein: CASSGGDEKLFF; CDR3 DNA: TGTGCCAGCAGCGGCGGGGATGAAAAACTGTTTTTT
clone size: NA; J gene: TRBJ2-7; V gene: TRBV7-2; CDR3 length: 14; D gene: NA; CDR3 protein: CASSLRRSSHEQYF; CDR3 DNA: TGTGCCAGCAGCTTAAGGCGCTCTAGCCACGAGCAGTACTTC
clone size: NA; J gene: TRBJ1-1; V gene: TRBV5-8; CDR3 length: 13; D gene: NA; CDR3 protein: CASSLGYGAEAFF; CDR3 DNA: TGTGCCAGCAGCTTGGGGTATGGCGCTGAAGCTTTCTTT
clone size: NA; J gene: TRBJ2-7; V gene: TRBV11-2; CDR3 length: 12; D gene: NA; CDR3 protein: CASSLGYTAQYF; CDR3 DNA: TGTGCCAGCAGCTTAGGGTACACGGCGCAGTACTTC
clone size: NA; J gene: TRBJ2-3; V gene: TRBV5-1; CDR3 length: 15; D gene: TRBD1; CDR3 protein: CASSLQGADTDTQYF; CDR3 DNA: TGCGCCAGCAGCTTGCAGGGGGCGGACACAGATACGCAGTATTTT
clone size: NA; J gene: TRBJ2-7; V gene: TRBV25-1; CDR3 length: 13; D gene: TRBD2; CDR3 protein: CASSRREFYEQYF; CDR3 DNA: TGTGCCAGCAGCCGGCGGGAGTTCTACGAGCAGTACTTC
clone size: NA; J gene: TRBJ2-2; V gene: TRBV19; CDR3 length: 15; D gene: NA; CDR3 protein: CASAGSPVGTGELFF; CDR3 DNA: TGTGCCAGTGCGGGCTCTCCGGTGGGCACCGGGGAGCTGTTTTTT
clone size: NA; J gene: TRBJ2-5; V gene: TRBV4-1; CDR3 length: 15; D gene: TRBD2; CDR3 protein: CASSQTSGREETQYF; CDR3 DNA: TGCGCCAGCAGCCAAACCAGCGGGAGGGAAGAGACCCAGTACTTC
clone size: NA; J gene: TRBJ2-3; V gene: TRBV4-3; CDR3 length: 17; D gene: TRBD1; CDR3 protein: CASSQDRRGRNTDTQYF; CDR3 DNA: TGCGCCAGCAGCCAAGATCGCAGGGGGCGCAACACAGATACGCAGTATTTT
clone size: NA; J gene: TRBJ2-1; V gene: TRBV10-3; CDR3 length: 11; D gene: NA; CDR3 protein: CAIRTLDEQFF; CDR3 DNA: TGTGCCATCAGAACGTTGGATGAGCAGTTCTTC
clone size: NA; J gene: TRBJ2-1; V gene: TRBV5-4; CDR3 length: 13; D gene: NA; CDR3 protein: CASSLTQGDEQFF; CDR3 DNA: TGTGCCAGCAGCCTTACCCAGGGCGATGAGCAGTTCTTC
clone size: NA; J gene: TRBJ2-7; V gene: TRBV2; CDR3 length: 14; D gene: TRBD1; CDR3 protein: CASSPGTGVYEQYF; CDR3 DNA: TGTGCCAGCAGTCCAGGGACAGGGGTCTACGAGCAGTACTTC
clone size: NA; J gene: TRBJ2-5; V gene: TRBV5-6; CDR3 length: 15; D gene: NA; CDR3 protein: CASSSLRFIRETQYF; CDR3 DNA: TGTGCCAGCAGCTCCTTACGTTTTATTCGGGAGACCCAGTACTTC
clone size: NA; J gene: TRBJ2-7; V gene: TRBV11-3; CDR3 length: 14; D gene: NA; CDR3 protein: CASSPTVGPIEQYF; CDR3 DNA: TGTGCCAGCAGCCCTACCGTGGGACCCATCGAGCAGTACTTC
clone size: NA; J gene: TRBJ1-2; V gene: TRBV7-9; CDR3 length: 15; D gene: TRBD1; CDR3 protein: CASSLATGTNYGYTF; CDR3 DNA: TGTGCCAGCAGCTTAGCGACAGGGACTAACTATGGCTACACCTTC
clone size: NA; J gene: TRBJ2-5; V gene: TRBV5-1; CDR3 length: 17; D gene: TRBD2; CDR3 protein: CASSLGIAGGTQETQYF; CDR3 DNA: TGCGCCAGCAGCTTGGGAATAGCGGGAGGGACCCAAGAGACCCAGTACTTC
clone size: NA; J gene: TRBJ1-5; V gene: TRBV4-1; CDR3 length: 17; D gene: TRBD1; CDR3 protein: CASSQRGTVVGNQPQHF; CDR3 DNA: TGCGCCAGCAGCCAAAGGGGGACAGTCGTCGGCAATCAGCCCCAGCATTTT
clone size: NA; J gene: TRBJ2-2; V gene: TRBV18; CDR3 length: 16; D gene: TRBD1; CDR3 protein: CASSPPATGASGELFF; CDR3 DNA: TGTGCCAGCTCACCACCAGCGACAGGGGCTTCCGGGGAGCTGTTTTTT
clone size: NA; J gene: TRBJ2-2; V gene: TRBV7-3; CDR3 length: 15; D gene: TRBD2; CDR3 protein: CASSLGLAGTGELFF; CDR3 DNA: TGTGCCAGCAGCTTAGGATTAGCGGGGACCGGGGAGCTGTTTTTT
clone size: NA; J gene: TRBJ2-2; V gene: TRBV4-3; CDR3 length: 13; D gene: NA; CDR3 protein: CASQGRDTGELFF; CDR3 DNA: TGCGCCAGCCAGGGGCGAGACACCGGGGAGCTGTTTTTT
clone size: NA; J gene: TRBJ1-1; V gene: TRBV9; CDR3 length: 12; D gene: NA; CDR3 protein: CASSGGLGEAFF; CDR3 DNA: TGTGCCAGCTCCGGGGGATTGGGTGAAGCTTTCTTT
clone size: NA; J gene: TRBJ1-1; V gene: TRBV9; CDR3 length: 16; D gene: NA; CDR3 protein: CASSAPAPWGNTEAFF; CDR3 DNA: TGTGCCAGCAGCGCCCCCGCTCCCTGGGGCAACACTGAAGCTTTCTTT
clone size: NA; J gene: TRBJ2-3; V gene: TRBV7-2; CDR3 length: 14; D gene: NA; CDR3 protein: CASSLGAGSDTQYF; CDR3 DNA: TGTGCCAGCAGCTTAGGCGCAGGCTCAGATACGCAGTATTTT
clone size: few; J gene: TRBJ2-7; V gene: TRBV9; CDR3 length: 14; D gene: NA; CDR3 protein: CASSPGDLRDEQYF; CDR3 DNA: TGTGCCAGCAGCCCAGGGGACCTGAGGGACGAGCAGTACTTC
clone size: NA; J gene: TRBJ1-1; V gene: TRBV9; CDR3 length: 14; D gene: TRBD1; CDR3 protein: CASSHRDSTGEAFF; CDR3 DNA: TGTGCCAGCAGCCATCGGGACAGCACGGGTGAAGCTTTCTTT
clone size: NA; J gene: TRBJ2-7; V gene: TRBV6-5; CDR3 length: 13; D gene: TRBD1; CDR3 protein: CASKENRGSEQYF; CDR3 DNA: TGTGCCAGCAAGGAAAACAGGGGTAGCGAGCAGTACTTC
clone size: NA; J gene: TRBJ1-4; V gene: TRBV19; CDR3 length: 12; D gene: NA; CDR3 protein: CASSIRGEKLFF; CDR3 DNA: TGTGCCAGTAGTATAAGAGGCGAAAAACTGTTTTTT
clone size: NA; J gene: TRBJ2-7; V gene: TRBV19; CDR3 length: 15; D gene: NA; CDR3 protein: CASSMTGPPGYEQCF; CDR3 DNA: TGTGCCAGTAGTATGACCGGGCCACCGGGATACGAGCAGTGCTTC
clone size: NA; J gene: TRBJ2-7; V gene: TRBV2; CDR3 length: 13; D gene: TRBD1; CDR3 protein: CASSGDRVYEQYF; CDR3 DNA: TGTGCCAGCAGTGGAGACAGGGTTTACGAGCAGTACTTC
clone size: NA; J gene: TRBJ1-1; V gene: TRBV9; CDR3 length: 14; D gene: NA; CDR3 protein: CASSSTGASQVAFF; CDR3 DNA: TGTGCCAGCAGCTCTACCGGGGCCTCCCAGGTAGCTTTCTTT
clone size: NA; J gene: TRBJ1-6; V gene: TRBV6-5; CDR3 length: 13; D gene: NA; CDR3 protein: CASRGTLNSPLHF; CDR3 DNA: TGTGCCAGCAGGGGTACCTTGAATTCACCCCTCCACTTT
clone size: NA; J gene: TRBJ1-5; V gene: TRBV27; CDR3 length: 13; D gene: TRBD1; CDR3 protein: CASSADRDQPQHF; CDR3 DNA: TGTGCCAGCAGCGCGGACAGGGATCAGCCCCAGCATTTT
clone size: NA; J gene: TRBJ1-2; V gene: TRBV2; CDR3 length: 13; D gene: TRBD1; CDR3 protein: CAWIRTGMGGYTF; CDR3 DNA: TGTGCCTGGATTCGGACAGGGATGGGTGGCTACACCTTC
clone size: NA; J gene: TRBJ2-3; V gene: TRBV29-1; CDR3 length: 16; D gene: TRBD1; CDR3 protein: CSVEDPGQGASDTQYF; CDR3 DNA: TGCAGCGTTGAAGACCCGGGACAGGGGGCTTCGGATACGCAGTATTTT
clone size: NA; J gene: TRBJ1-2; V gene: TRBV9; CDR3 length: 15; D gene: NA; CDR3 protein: CASSPRVLTGYGYTF; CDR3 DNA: TGTGCCAGCAGCCCCAGGGTCCTAACTGGCTATGGCTACACCTTC
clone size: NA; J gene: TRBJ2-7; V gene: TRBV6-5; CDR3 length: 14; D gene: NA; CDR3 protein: CASSYAQGGYEQYF; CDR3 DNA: TGTGCCAGCAGTTACGCGCAGGGGGGCTACGAGCAGTACTTC